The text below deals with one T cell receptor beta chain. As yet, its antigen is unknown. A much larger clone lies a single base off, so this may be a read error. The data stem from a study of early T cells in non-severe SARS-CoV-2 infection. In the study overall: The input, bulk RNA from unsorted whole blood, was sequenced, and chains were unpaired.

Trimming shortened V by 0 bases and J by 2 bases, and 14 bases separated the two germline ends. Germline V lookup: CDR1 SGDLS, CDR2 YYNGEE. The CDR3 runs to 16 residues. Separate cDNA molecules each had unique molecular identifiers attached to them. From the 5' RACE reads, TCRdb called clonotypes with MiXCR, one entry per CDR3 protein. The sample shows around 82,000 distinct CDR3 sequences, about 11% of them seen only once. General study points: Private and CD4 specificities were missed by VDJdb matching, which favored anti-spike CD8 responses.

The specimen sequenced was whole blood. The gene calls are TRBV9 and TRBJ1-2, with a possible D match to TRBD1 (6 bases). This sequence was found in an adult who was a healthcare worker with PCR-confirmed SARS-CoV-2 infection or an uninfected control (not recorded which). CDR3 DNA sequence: TGTGCCAGCAGCGTAGCTCTGGGGGCTATCAACTATGGCTACACCTTC. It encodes CASSVALGAINYGYTF.